This T cell receptor beta chain is drawn from a study of cytomegalovirus exposure and HLA in healthy donors (dated by TCRdb to about 2017). Study-wide context: In an earlier analysis of 450 to 750 of the donors, 250 to 300 Gb of sequence data and 90 million to 130 million unique TCR beta sequences from roughly 200 million T cells were reported. All discovery cohort repertoires had been generated using a single sequencing platform. Typing coverage differed by locus: A, B, C, DRB1 and DQB1 were typed in roughly 629-630 donors, DQA1 in about 510, DPA1 in 606, and DPB1 in 450 to 480. Class I and class II HLA loci were covered by the typing at four-digit resolution. The study aimed to test whether signatures of past pathogen exposure could be identified by cataloging public T cell receptors. A later genetic analysis took genome-wide SNP genotypes for about 55% of the 666 donors and used that subset as a discovery cohort. In a later analysis, previously published TCR beta repertoires from fewer than 750 donors were re-analyzed and high-resolution HLA genotyping was added so that TCR occurrence patterns could be studied. In the later analysis, no new phenotypic data were used to find candidate immune exposures; instead, reliance was placed on TCR beta sequences and their occurrence across donors. An early release that covered roughly 600 HLA-typed donors contained about 300 gigabases of sequencing data and 65 million to 100 million unique TCR sequences. The T cell repertoires of under 700 subjects were profiled by immunosequencing and related to cytomegalovirus serostatus. Among several hundred genotyped donors of the cohort, an average of around 240,000 unique TCR beta nucleotide sequences was sequenced per donor, of which roughly 17% were non-productive. Five DR-DQ haplotypes were handled as single units for association and clustering, since linkage in the cohort was strong. High-throughput TCR immunosequencing, statistical association of individual TCRs with disease status, and machine learning were combined to predict cytomegalovirus infection status. Of the 300 to 500 genotyped donors, 81% were placed in the genetic ancestry cluster associated with self-reported Caucasian donors. Donor age, sex, ethnicity and CMV serostatus were collected together with the repertoire data. To decide whether each TCR beta V gene segment behaved as functional or pseudogenic, an earlier analysis of approximately 590 of the donors relied on high-throughput TCR beta sequencing. Besides the first cohort of 666 subjects, a separate validation cohort made up of roughly 120 different subjects was used.

The cohort comprised some 700 healthy bone marrow donors. Cohort members were all nominally healthy when sampled, although unrecorded immune exposures were likely present. The donor tested CMV seronegative, placing the donor among the 350 or so seronegative members of the cohort. A peripheral blood sample was collected from each donor, and TCR beta sequencing was performed on peripheral blood mononuclear cells. Genomic DNA was extracted from the blood cell samples with the Qiagen DNeasy Blood Extraction Kit. In regard to this clone: Its antigen is still unknown. No much larger clone exists at a distance of one base, and base qualities are not known.

Summary of the overall study and its limitations: In a later analysis, about 16,000 TCR beta sequences were associated with specific HLA alleles at a false discovery rate of 0.05. Because the 87-base-pair reads could not distinguish some IMGT-functional V segments, including TRBV6-2 and TRBV6-3, those segments were excluded. In an earlier analysis of some 550 of the donors, most TCR beta V segments were observed in productive rearrangements about 87% or about 30% of the time, broadly matching IMGT annotations. Linkage disequilibrium might explain the correlated functional status among segregating V segments, but an unknown experimental factor could not be excluded. The classifier was reported to diagnose cytomegalovirus status with high specificity and sensitivity in both the original and validation cohorts. CMV serostatus was the only immune exposure information available for the cohort. V-gene and J-gene trimming of TCR beta chains was associated with a missense DCLRE1C variant in a later genetic analysis, and the association was replicated in an independent cohort. A further reported finding was that TCR beta sequences accurately predicted the HLA-A and HLA-B alleles for most subjects in the first cohort. In the study, around 150 TCR beta chains were listed as associated with cytomegalovirus. Most CMV-associated TCR beta chains appeared to be HLA-restricted in a later analysis, and the HLA associations seemed to be driven largely by CMV exposure. In a later analysis, the rate of TCR association differed among HLA loci, with DRB1 alleles having the most associated TCRs and HLA-C alleles having the fewest. Most TCR sequences were observed very rarely across donors, whereas some public TCRs were present in many individuals. This cohort had only TCR beta chains sequenced, and the lack of alpha or paired-chain data limited which features could be detected. According to a later genetic analysis, donors in an Asian-associated ancestry cluster had fewer N-insertions in productive TCRs than the approximately 650-donor mean. Because counts were too low, some 17 rarely observed V segments, including chromosome 9 orphons, were left out of the earlier analysis of about 620 of the donors. The authors suggested that the approach could potentially be extended to other disease states and immunological phenotypes. When HLA alleles, especially DR and DQ, strongly co-occurred, TCR associations were difficult to assign to individual alleles. Sequencing depth was assumed to be roughly uniform across donors in the presence/absence analyses, though that assumption may not hold. In vitro tests confirmed that three of the cytomegalovirus-associated TCR beta chains recognize cytomegalovirus antigens. A later analysis found that HLA-associated TCR beta chains were more clonally expanded and had lower generation probabilities than equally common non-associated chains. Because HLA typing was unavailable for some donors at each locus, only the typed subset was used in association tests. A group of highly shared sequence variants was considered likely to be a technical artifact of the sequencing pipeline. In a later analysis, several top co-occurrence clusters were reported to appear linked to parvovirus B19, influenza, CMV and Epstein-Barr virus.

Library preparation employed the immunoSEQ multiplex PCR assay. The multiplex PCR relied on a mix of 60 forward primers for TCR Vbeta segments and 13 reverse primers for TCR Jbeta segments. The CDR3 region of rearranged TCR beta genes was amplified from genomic DNA by a multiplex PCR assay. On the Illumina HiSeq System, the amplified TCR beta libraries were sequenced as 87-base-pair reads. For the original study's pipeline: A later analysis tallied approximately 87 million unique TCR beta chains across the 660 or so repertoires, and about 10 million of those chains were shared by two or more donors. Raw reads were error-corrected and collapsed into unique sequences with a nearest-neighbor algorithm that merged closely related sequences to remove PCR and sequencing errors. Alignment of CDR3 sequences to IMGT reference sequences was used to assign V, D and J gene segments. Each retained sequence needed at least a six-nucleotide match to both a V gene segment and a J gene segment. A rearrangement counted as productive if the CDR3 had no stop codons and remained in frame with V and J, and every other rearrangement counted as non-productive. Following IMGT convention, CDR3 was defined as the stretch from the second conserved V-encoded cysteine up to the conserved J-encoded phenylalanine. In an earlier analysis of 587 of the donors, sequences lacking an unambiguous match to a single V gene segment were excluded. An earlier analysis of approximately 590 of the donors called V segments functional above 56.7% productive rearrangements and segregating when the between-donor standard deviation exceeded 5%. To diagnose cytomegalovirus status from the catalog of TCR beta chain sequences, a statistical classification framework was built. In a later analysis, V and J genes were assigned by comparing TCR nucleotide sequences against IMGT/GENE-DB human TR gene sequences. In a later analysis, CDR3 sequences and most-parsimonious VDJ recombination scenarios were assigned using the TCRdist pipeline. A later analysis defined each TCR beta chain by its CDR3 amino acid sequence plus V-gene family, and excluded reads lacking a unique V-gene family. As a way to deal with suspected cross-contamination and a sequencing artifact, a later analysis dropped approximately 590 nucleotide sequences that were highly shared and had low generation probability. A later analysis calculated a clonal expansion index for each public chain from normalized within-repertoire ranks of inferred template counts. In a later analysis, generation probabilities were computed with a VDJ recombination model fitted to out-of-frame rearrangements, and the resulting probabilities were checked against IGoR. In a later analysis, TCR-TCR, TCR-HLA and TCR-CMV co-occurrence was scored with hypergeometric tests, and a repertoire-size bias correction was applied to TCR pairs. A later analysis estimated false discovery rates by permuting HLA or CMV assignments 20 times. In a later analysis, co-occurring TCRs were grouped using DBSCAN, and TCRdist sequence similarity was added for clustering within HLA-allele-positive subsets. For co-occurrence clustering, repertoires with fewer than 30,000 or more than 120,000 public chains were excluded, along with four to six repertoires with anomalous nucleotide sharing. TCRdb took this table from immuneACCESS and kept in-frame rearrangements with V and J called. Such tables lack part of the clones; where checked against another copy, unresolved V genes explain under half of the gap, and the rest is unexplained. V, J and clone size are those of that table, while D and trimming were read from the DNA. Within this sample are about 200,000 clones, with 65% to 90% of them counted one time only. Clones ranked in the top ten supply less than 2.5% of the sample.

Inclusive of the bounding cysteine and phenylalanine, the CDR3 is 13 residues long. The CDR3 DNA has 39 bases and is translated from base 1. Taken from the germline V gene, the CDR1 and CDR2 loops are SGHTA and FQGTGA. V lost 4 bases and J lost 5 bases; the stretch between them is 11 bases long. This receptor chain uses TRBV7-3 and TRBJ2-5, with TRBD1 perhaps the D gene, on 6 matching bases. The sequencing input was PBMCs. This TCR was sampled from a woman aged 45-65 years in good health and CMV-seronegative. DNA sequence: TGTGCCAGCAGCTCACAGGGCGGCGAGACCCAGTACTTC. Its protein product is CASSSQGGETQYF.